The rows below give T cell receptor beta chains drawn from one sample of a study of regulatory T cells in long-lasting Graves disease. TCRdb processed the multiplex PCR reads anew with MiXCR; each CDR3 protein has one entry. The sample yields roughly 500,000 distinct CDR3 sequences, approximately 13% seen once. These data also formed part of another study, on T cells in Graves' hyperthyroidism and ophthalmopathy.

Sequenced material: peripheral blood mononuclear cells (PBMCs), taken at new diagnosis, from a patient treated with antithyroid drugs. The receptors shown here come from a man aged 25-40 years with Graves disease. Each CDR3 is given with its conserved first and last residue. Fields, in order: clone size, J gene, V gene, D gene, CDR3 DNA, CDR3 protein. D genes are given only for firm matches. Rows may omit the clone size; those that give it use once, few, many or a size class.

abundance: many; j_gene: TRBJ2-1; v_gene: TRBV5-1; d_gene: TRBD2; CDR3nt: TGTGCCAGCAGCTTGGGGGGGTCAAGCTCCTACAATGAGCAGTTCTTC; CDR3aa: CASSLGGSSSYNEQFF
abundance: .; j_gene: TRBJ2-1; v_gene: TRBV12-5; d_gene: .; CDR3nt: TGTGCTAGTCTTAGTGGGGCGGGCGATGAGCAGTTCTTC; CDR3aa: CASLSGAGDEQFF
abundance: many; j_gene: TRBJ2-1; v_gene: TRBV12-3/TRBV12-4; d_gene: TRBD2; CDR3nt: TGTGCCAGCAGGGCTAGCGGTAGGGCCGAGCAGTTCTTC; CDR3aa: CASRASGRAEQFF
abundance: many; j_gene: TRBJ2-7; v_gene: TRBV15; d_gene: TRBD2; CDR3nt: TGTGCCACCAGCAGAGTTTCGCTAGCGGGAGTAGGTGCCGAGCAGTACTTC; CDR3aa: CATSRVSLAGVGAEQYF
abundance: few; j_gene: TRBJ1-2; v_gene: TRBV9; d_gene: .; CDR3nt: TGTGCCAGCAGCGCGATAAGTGGGCCTAACTATGGCTACACCTTC; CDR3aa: CASSAISGPNYGYTF
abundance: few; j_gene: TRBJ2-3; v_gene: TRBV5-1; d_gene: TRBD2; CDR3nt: TGCGCCAGCAGCATTACCGGGACTAGCGGGAGTATCGATACGCAGTATTTT; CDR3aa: CASSITGTSGSIDTQYF
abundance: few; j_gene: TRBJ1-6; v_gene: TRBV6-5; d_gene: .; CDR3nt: TGTGCCAGCAGTTCCCCGGTACAAGATAATTCACCCCTCCACTTT; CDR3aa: CASSSPVQDNSPLHF
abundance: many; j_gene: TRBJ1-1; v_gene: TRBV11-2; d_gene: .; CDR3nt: TGTGCCAGCAGCTTAGGGAGGTCCGGGAACACTGAAGCTTTCTTT; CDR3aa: CASSLGRSGNTEAFF
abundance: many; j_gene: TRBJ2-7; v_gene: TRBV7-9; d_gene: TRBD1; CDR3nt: TGTGCCAGCAGCGGCCAGGACAGGAGCTACGAGCAGTACTTC; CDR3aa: CASSGQDRSYEQYF
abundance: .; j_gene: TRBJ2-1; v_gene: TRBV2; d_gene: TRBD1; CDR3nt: TGTGCCAGCAGCCCCAGGACAGGTCTAGGTCAAGCTCTACCCAATGAGCAGTTCTTC; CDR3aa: CASSPRTGLGQALPNEQFF
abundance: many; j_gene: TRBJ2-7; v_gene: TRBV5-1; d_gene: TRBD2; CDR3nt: TGTGCCAGCAGCTTGGCTAGCGGAGTCTACGAGCAGTACTTC; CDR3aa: CASSLASGVYEQYF
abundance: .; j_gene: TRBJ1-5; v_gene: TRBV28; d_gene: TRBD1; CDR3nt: TGTGCCAGCATCCATCAGGGGGATCAGCCCCAGCATTTT; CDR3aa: CASIHQGDQPQHF
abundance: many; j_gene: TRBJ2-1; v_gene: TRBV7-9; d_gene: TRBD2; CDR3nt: TGTGCCAGCAGCCCCCCATCTCGATTAGCGGGAGTTAGTAATGAGCAGTTCTTC; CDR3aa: CASSPPSRLAGVSNEQFF
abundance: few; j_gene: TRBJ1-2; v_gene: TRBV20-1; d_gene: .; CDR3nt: TGCAGTGCCAGACGAGGGGGGGGGGTCTATGGCTACACCTTC; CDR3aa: CSARRGGGVYGYTF
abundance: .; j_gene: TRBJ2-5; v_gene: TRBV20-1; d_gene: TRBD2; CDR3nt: TGCAGTGCTAGCGCGCTCGGGACTAGCGGGAGGGCCGATGAGACCCAGTACTTC; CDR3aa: CSASALGTSGRADETQYF
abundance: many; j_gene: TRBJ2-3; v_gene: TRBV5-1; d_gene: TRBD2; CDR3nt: TGCGCCAGCAGCTCCCACAGGACTAGCGGGACAGATACGCAGTATTTT; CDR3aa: CASSSHRTSGTDTQYF
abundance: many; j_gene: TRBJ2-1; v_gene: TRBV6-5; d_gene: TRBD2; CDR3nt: TGTGCCAGCAGTTACTCGTTAGCGGGAGACCACAATGAGCAGTTCTTC; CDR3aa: CASSYSLAGDHNEQFF
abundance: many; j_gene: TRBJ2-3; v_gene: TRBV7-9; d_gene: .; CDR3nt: TGTGCCAGCAGCTCGGACTACTTCACAGTTACGCAGTATTTT; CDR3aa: CASSSDYFTVTQYF
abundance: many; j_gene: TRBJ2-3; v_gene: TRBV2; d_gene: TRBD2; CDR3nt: TGTGCCAGCAGTGAGTCTCCAGCGGGGTCGGGCACAGATACGCAGTATTTT; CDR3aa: CASSESPAGSGTDTQYF
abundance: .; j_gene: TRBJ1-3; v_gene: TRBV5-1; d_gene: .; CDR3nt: TGCGCCAGCAGCCCATCACAGGCTGACTCTGGAAACACCATATATTTT; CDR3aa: CASSPSQADSGNTIYF
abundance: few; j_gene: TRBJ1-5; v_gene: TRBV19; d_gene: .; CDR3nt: TGTGCCAGTAGTGCCGCCCTCTATAGCAATCAGCCCCAGCATTTT; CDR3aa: CASSAALYSNQPQHF
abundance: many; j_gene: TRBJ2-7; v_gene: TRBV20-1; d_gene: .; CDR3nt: TGCAGTGCTAGAGCGCCGGGCCGGGGATCCTACGAGCAGTACTTC; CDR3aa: CSARAPGRGSYEQYF